This TCR beta chain was observed in a study of shared clonotypes between healthy human individuals. Findings and limits, study-wide: Between a handful of donors, naive CD4 clonotypes were shared at a level of about 5%. On the whole, naive subsets had larger estimated richness than memory subsets had.

Comments on this clone: Its antigen remains unknown.

Positively selected for CCR7, the CD45RO-negative cells used as naive CD8 cells excluded terminally differentiated effector memory CD45RA+ cells. Adults of Caucasian background living in Nashville, Tennessee made up all donors. Assay runs were performed at deep level. Here immunoSEQ multiplex PCR was the method, and the copy in TCRdb shows in-frame clones only, minus some. The sample contains more than 2 million clones, just under 95% of which appear only once. In germline, CDR1 is ENHRY, CDR2 SYGVKD. The CDR3 is 16 amino acids. V gave up 0 bases and J gave up 5 bases, with 15 bases separating them. The V call is TRBV10-3, the J call TRBJ2-3; no clear D. What was sequenced was naive CD8+ T cells from PBMCs. This TCR derives from a man aged 18 to 29 in good health. Some clones in this sample may be carry-over from other donors' samples. This chain's CDR3 is CAISESSIRLVDTQYF. CDR3 coding DNA: TGTGCCATCAGTGAGTCGTCTATCAGGCTGGTAGATACGCAGTATTTT.